Listed below are T cell receptor beta chains from one sample, sequenced in a study of blood T cell repertoires in COVID-19. TCRdb's copy holds only in-frame clones and misses some; the assay was immunoSEQ multiplex PCR. The sample consists of about 29,000 clones, 84% of them appearing once. Sequencing used peripheral blood. The receptors shown here come from an elderly man with active COVID-19. CDR3s include the opening cysteine and the closing phenylalanine or tryptophan. D genes are given only for firm matches. Expanded clones get a size class; other rows say once, few or many, or leave the size out.

TRBJ1-1 | TRBV25-1 | NA | NA | TGTGCCAGCAGAGATAGCGACCGACGAACGGCTGAAGCTTTCTTT | CASRDSDRRTAEAFF
TRBJ2-7 | TRBV28 | NA | NA | TGTGCCAGCAGCATAGGGGGTACCTACGAGCAGTACTTC | CASSIGGTYEQYF
TRBJ2-3 | TRBV6-4 | NA | TRBD2 | TGTGCCAGCAGTCGACTAGCGGGGGGCGCAGATACGCAGTATTTT | CASSRLAGGADTQYF
TRBJ2-6 | TRBV2 | NA | TRBD2 | TGTGCCAGCAGTGGGGGCCGACCGGGACTAGCGGGACCTTCGACTGGGGCCAACGTCCTGACTTTC | CASSGGRPGLAGPSTGANVLTF
TRBJ1-4 | TRBV27 | NA | NA | TGTGCCAGCAGCAACAGGGTTAGTAATGAAAAACTGTTTTTT | CASSNRVSNEKLFF
TRBJ2-7 | TRBV11-2 | NA | NA | TGTGCCAGCAGCTCCGGAGTCCGGGTCCAGTACTTC | CASSSGVRVQYF
TRBJ2-1 | TRBV15 | once | TRBD2 | TGTGCCACCAGCAGAGCCGGTAGCGGGGGGGCAAATGAGCAGTTCTTC | CATSRAGSGGANEQFF
TRBJ2-5 | TRBV5-5 | NA | TRBD2 | TGTGCCAGCAGCACCCCACTAGCGGGGGAGACCCAGTACTTC | CASSTPLAGETQYF
TRBJ1-2 | TRBV5-6 | NA | NA | TGTGCCAGCAGCTTGGACACGGAGTATGGCTACACCTTC | CASSLDTEYGYTF
TRBJ1-1 | TRBV6-5 | NA | NA | TGTGCCAGCAGTCCCCGAGGGGGAACTGAAGCTTTCTTT | CASSPRGGTEAFF
TRBJ1-4 | TRBV10-3 | NA | TRBD1 | TGTGCCATCAGGCCCGGGACAGGGGGATATAAAGAAAAACTGTTTTTT | CAIRPGTGGYKEKLFF
TRBJ2-2 | TRBV5-1 | NA | TRBD2 | TGCGCCAGCAGTACGGGACTAGCGGGGACCGGGGAGCTGTTTTTT | CASSTGLAGTGELFF
TRBJ1-2 | TRBV4-1 | NA | TRBD1 | TGCGCCAGCAGCCAAGACATGGGACAGGGATTGACCTATGGCTACACCTTC | CASSQDMGQGLTYGYTF
TRBJ1-1 | TRBV11-2 | NA | NA | TGTGCCAGCAGCTCAGGGCAGATAATGAACACTGAAGCTTTCTTT | CASSSGQIMNTEAFF
TRBJ1-1 | TRBV5-1 | NA | TRBD1 | TGCGCCAGCACGCGACAGGGGATGAACACTGAAGCTTTCTTT | CASTRQGMNTEAFF
TRBJ2-5 | TRBV15 | NA | TRBD2 | TGTGCCACCAGCTCACTAGCGGGGGGCTCCCAAGAGACCCAGTACTTC | CATSSLAGGSQETQYF
TRBJ1-5 | TRBV18 | NA | TRBD1 | TGTGCCAGCTCACCGACAGGGGCAAATCAGCCCCAGCATTTT | CASSPTGANQPQHF
TRBJ2-1 | TRBV20-1 | NA | NA | TGCAGTGCTAGTATTAGCAATGAGCAGTTCTTC | CSASISNEQFF
TRBJ2-2 | TRBV19 | NA | TRBD1 | TGTGCCAGTAGTATCGGACAGGGGGTGAACACCGGGGAGCTGTTTTTT | CASSIGQGVNTGELFF
TRBJ2-5 | TRBV27 | NA | NA | TGTGCCAGCAGTCAACAAGAGACCCAGTACTTC | CASSQQETQYF
TRBJ2-2 | TRBV4-2 | NA | TRBD2 | TGTGCCAGCAGCCAAGTGGACGGCGGGGGGGCCGGCGGCGGGGAGCTGTTTTTT | CASSQVDGGGAGGGELFF
TRBJ2-3 | TRBV3-1/TRBV3-2 | NA | NA | TGTGCCAGCAGTTACGGCGGGGGCCAAGATACGCAGTATTTT | CASSYGGGQDTQYF
TRBJ1-1 | TRBV5-1 | NA | NA | TGCGCCAGCAGCTCAGCCGGGACAAACACTGAAGCTTTCTTT | CASSSAGTNTEAFF
TRBJ1-5 | TRBV9 | NA | NA | TGTGCCAGCAGCGTAGAGGACAGCCACTATAATCAGCCCCAGCATTTT | CASSVEDSHYNQPQHF
TRBJ2-5 | TRBV9 | NA | TRBD2 | TGTGCCAGCAGCGTTTTAGCGGGGAGTCAAGAGACCCAGTACTTC | CASSVLAGSQETQYF
TRBJ2-5 | TRBV2 | NA | TRBD2 | TGTGCCAGCAGCCCCGGACTAGCGGAAGAGACCCAGTACTTC | CASSPGLAEETQYF
TRBJ2-7 | TRBV3-1/TRBV3-2 | NA | NA | TGTGCCAGCAGCCAAGACGGTGGTCCCTACGAGCAGTACTTC | CASSQDGGPYEQYF
TRBJ2-7 | TRBV6-6 | NA | NA | TGTGCCAGCAGTTACGAGTCTAGCAGACCCTACGAGCAGTACTTC | CASSYESSRPYEQYF
TRBJ1-6 | TRBV2 | NA | NA | TGTGCCAGCATGAGGCAGGGTAGAGATAATTCACCCCTCCACTTT | CASMRQGRDNSPLHF
TRBJ1-6 | TRBV11-3 | NA | TRBD1 | TGTGCCAGCAGCACCTCCGGGACAGAAAATTCACCCCTCCACTTT | CASSTSGTENSPLHF
TRBJ1-1 | TRBV5-1 | NA | NA | TGCGCCACCTCCCTTTGGGAGGGAAAAGGTGAAGCTTTCTTT | CATSLWEGKGEAFF
TRBJ1-2 | TRBV19 | once | NA | TGTGCCAGTAGTATATCCGCGGGGACGGACTATGGCTACACCTTC | CASSISAGTDYGYTF
TRBJ2-7 | TRBV10-3 | NA | NA | TGTGCCATCAGTGGAGCCTACAGGGATAACTCCTACGAGCAGTACTTC | CAISGAYRDNSYEQYF
TRBJ2-5 | TRBV15 | NA | NA | TGTGCCACCAGCAGAGATATCGGGGGACAAGAGACCCAGTACTTC | CATSRDIGGQETQYF
TRBJ1-1 | TRBV3-1/TRBV3-2 | NA | NA | TGTGCCAGCAGCTCGACAGCTAACACTGAAGCTTTCTTT | CASSSTANTEAFF
TRBJ1-1 | TRBV29-1 | NA | NA | TGCAGCGTTGGGGGGGGAAACACTGAAGCTTTCTTT | CSVGGGNTEAFF
TRBJ1-5 | TRBV6-6 | NA | NA | TGTGCCAGCAGTCACGGACAGATCAGCAATCAGCCCCAGCATTTT | CASSHGQISNQPQHF
TRBJ2-7 | TRBV6-5 | few | NA | TGTGCCACCCAGGCGACATCCGCCTACGAGCAGTACTTC | CATQATSAYEQYF